These 6 T cell receptor beta chains originate from one sample sequenced in a study of blood T cell repertoires in COVID-19. The method was immunoSEQ multiplex PCR; TCRdb's version includes in-frame clones alone and lacks a portion of them. The data hold some 290,000 clones, with roughly 90% observed a single time. Sequenced input: peripheral blood. The receptors derive from a woman in her twenties or thirties with COVID-19, enrolled during active disease.

The chain employs TRBV15 and TRBJ1-2; a possible D gene is TRBD1 (6 bases). V was cut by 5 bases and J by 5 bases, with 9 bases left in between. Germline CDR1 and CDR2: LNHNV and YYDKDF (reference sequence). This CDR3 is 12 amino acids long. CDR3 DNA sequence: TGTGCCACCAGCGGGGGACATTATGGCTACACCTTC. Translation gives CATSGGHYGYTF. The full variable domain, its missing parts supplied by reference TRBV15 and TRBJ1-2, is DAMVIQNPRYQVTQFGKPVTLSCSQTLNHNVMYWYQQKSSQAPKLLFHYYDKDFNNEADTPDNFQSRRPNTSFCFLDIRSPGLGDTAMYLCATSGGHYGYTFGSGTRLTVV.

The chain recombines TRBV6-6 with TRBJ2-7; 10 bases map to TRBD1. This CDR3 is 15 amino acids long. Germline CDR1 and CDR2: MNHNY and SVGAGI (reference sequence). The V and J ends lost 6 bases and 3 bases, in that order; junction bases with no gene match: 8. CDR3 amino acids: CASSSGTGARYEQYF. The CDR3 DNA sequence: TGTGCCAGCAGCTCCGGGACAGGGGCCCGCTACGAGCAGTACTTC.

The chain joins TRBV6-5 to TRBJ2-7, with TRBD2 identical over 12 bases. The germline V gene encodes CDR1 MNHEY and CDR2 SVGAGI. The J segment lost 0 bases and the V segment lost 5 bases, leaving 2 bases of the junction unmatched. This CDR3 has 15 residues. The CDR3 sequence: CASSKTSGSSYEQYF. CDR3 bases: TGTGCCAGCAGTAAGACTAGCGGGAGCTCCTACGAGCAGTACTTC.

The chain uses TRBV19 and TRBJ2-6; D ambiguous. The germline V and J ends were trimmed by 5 bases and 0 bases, with 11 bases remaining between them. This CDR3 spans 16 amino acids. Germline CDR1 is LNHDA and CDR2 is SQIVND (reference sequence). Written as DNA, the CDR3 is TGTGCCAGTAGTGGAGTTGGAAACTCTGGGGCCAACGTCCTGACTTTC. Protein: CASSGVGNSGANVLTF.

This clone was picked up a small number of times. The chain has TRBV5-1 and TRBJ1-1; tentative D call: TRBD1 (5 bases). V was cut by 3 bases and J by 4 bases, with 13 bases left in between. Germline assignment: CDR1 SGHRS and CDR2 YFSETQ. This CDR3 region has 14 residues. CDR3 nucleotides: TGCGCCAGCAGCTCGGGGGGTGTTCGCACTGAAGCTTTCTTT. This translates into CASSSGGVRTEAFF.

This chain uses TRBV20-1 with TRBJ2-1; D gene ambiguous. V lost 3 bases, J lost 13 bases, and 13 bases lay in between. Per the germline V gene, CDR1 is DFQATT and CDR2 is SNEGSKA (reference sequence). This CDR3 region has 11 residues. CDR3 sequence reads: CSASVAVGQFF. The DNA of the CDR3 is TGCAGTGCTAGTGTTGCAGTTGGTCAGTTCTTC.